Listed here are 31 T cell receptor beta chains from one sample, sequenced in a study of cytomegalovirus exposure and HLA in healthy donors. PCR used 60 Vbeta primers and 13 Jbeta primers. Repertoires were generated with immunoSEQ multiplex PCR, while TCRdb's copy carries only in-frame clones and drops some. In the table there are about 150,000 clones, around 10% of which are singletons. The specimen sequenced was PBMCs. Receptor source: a male donor in good health and CMV-seronegative.

V and J are TRBV7-2 and TRBJ2-7; 7 bases map to TRBD1. Germline V gives CDR1 SGHTA, CDR2 FQGNSA. There are 15 residues in the CDR3. Losses at the gene ends were 5 bases for V and 3 bases for J; bases not matched to a gene: 10. The CDR3 region is CASSTTGDSHYEQYF. CDR3 coding DNA: TGTGCCAGCAGCACCACAGGGGATTCGCACTACGAGCAGTACTTC.

This clone has only a few counts. In DNA form, the CDR3 reads TGTGCCAGCAGCTTGGGACAGGGGATCTACGAGCAGTACTTC. Its protein product is CASSLGQGIYEQYF. J is TRBJ2-7 and V is TRBV7-6, with 10 bases identical to TRBD1. V was pared by 3 bases and J by 3 bases, with 2 bases of the junction left unmatched. Germline CDR1 SGHVS, CDR2 FNYEAQ. This CDR3 has 14 amino acids.

This chain links TRBV19 with TRBJ1-5; 9 nucleotides match TRBD1. Germline-derived CDR1 and CDR2 are LNHDA and SQIVND (reference sequence). V gave up 7 bases and J gave up 3 bases; unmatched junction bases: 4. CDR3 size: 14 residues. In nucleotides, the CDR3 is TGTGCCAGTAACAGGGGGCAGGTCAATCAGCCCCAGCATTTT. Amino acids: CASNRGQVNQPQHF.

This clone was counted a few times. This rearrangement joins TRBV7-6 to TRBJ2-5; TRBD1 matches 8 bases. Germline V gene lookup returns CDR1 SGHVS and CDR2 FNYEAQ. This CDR3 spans 16 amino acids. V lost 3 bases to trimming and J lost 4 bases; unmatched junction nucleotides: 10. The CDR3, as DNA: TGTGCCAGCAGCTTTGCCCCAGGGGGCTTCGGAGAGACCCAGTACTTC. It encodes CASSFAPGGFGETQYF.

This chain uses TRBV4-1 with TRBJ1-1, with TRBD1 as a possible D gene (6 bases). Germline V lookup: CDR1 MGHRA, CDR2 YSYEKL. V was pared by 0 bases and J by 6 bases, with 14 bases between. The CDR3 sequence is 15 residues long. The DNA of the CDR3 is TGCGCCAGCAGCCAAGATCCCTACAGGGTGTCTGAAGCTTTCTTT. Protein sequence: CASSQDPYRVSEAFF.

The rearrangement joins TRBV25-1 to TRBJ2-3; no firm D call. Per the germline V gene, CDR1 is MGHDK and CDR2 is SYGVNS. The CDR3 totals 13 residues. Trimming removed 6 bases from V and 4 bases from J, with 11 bases in between. The DNA of the CDR3 is TGTGCCAGCAGCGTCGGTCAGGCAGATACGCAGTATTTT. Its protein product is CASSVGQADTQYF.

The table lists this clone with a few counts. This CDR3 reads CASRPDRVWNTEAFF. The CDR3 DNA is TGTGCCAGCAGGCCGGACAGGGTTTGGAACACTGAAGCTTTCTTT. This rearrangement joins TRBV28 to TRBJ1-1; 8 bases line up with TRBD1. The J segment lost 1 base and the V segment lost 6 bases, leaving 7 bases of the junction unmatched. The CDR3 loop spans 15 amino acids. Germline V gene lookup returns CDR1 MDHEN and CDR2 SYDVKM.

V and J are TRBV5-6 and TRBJ2-7; TRBD2 aligns across 12 bases. CDR1 is SGHDT, CDR2 YYEEEE, per germline. Losses at the gene ends were 4 bases for V and 5 bases for J; bases not matched to a gene: 10. CDR3 length: 16 amino acids. CDR3 bases: TGTGCCAGCAGCGCCAGACTAGCGGGAGTGGTAGACGAGCAGTACTTC. Translation gives CASSARLAGVVDEQYF.

This clone was seen a few times. J is TRBJ1-1 and V is TRBV6-5; 10 bases align to TRBD1. Per germline, CDR1 MNHEY and CDR2 SVGAGI. Trimming at V came to 2 bases and at J to 7 bases, leaving 4 bases not matched to a gene. The CDR3 contains 14 residues. The CDR3 nucleotides are TGTGCCAGCAGTTACGGGACAGGGGTTGTTGAAGCTTTCTTT. It translates to CASSYGTGVVEAFF.

The chain is built from TRBV30 and TRBJ2-7, with no clear D. Germline lookup yields CDR1 GTSNPN and CDR2 SVGIG (reference sequence). V shed 3 bases and J shed 5 bases, with 14 bases lying between them. The CDR3 length is 13 residues. The CDR3 spells CAWSSKRSHEQYF. The CDR3 coding sequence is TGTGCCTGGAGCTCTAAACGAAGTCACGAGCAGTACTTC.

This clone was found once. The rearrangement links TRBV7-2 to TRBJ1-3, with TRBD1 identical over 7 bases. CDR3 length: 14 residues. V lost 5 bases, J lost 7 bases, and 8 bases stayed unmatched. Germline V lookup: CDR1 SGHTA, CDR2 FQGNSA. The CDR3 DNA reads as TGTGCCAGCAGCCCCAAGACAGGGTCGAACACCATATATTTT. This codes for CASSPKTGSNTIYF.

This clone was counted only a few times. The J gene is TRBJ1-5, the V gene TRBV27, with TRBD1 matching 8 bases. Per the germline V gene, CDR1 is MNHEY and CDR2 is SMNVEV (reference sequence). The CDR3 sequence is 14 residues long. Trimming cost V 3 bases and J 6 bases; bases outside gene matches: 4. CDR3 in DNA: TGTGCCAGCAGTTTTGGACAGGGAAGTCAGCCCCAGCATTTT. Its translation is CASSFGQGSQPQHF.

The chain is built from TRBV7-3 and TRBJ2-1, with 10 bases aligning to TRBD2. The ends lost 2 bases at V and 8 bases at J; junction bases unmatched: 6. The CDR3 has 15 residues. Germline V gene data show CDR1 as SGHTA and CDR2 as FQGTGA. The CDR3 protein is CASSLDLAGVDEQFF. The CDR3 bases are TGTGCCAGCAGCTTAGACCTAGCGGGAGTGGATGAGCAGTTCTTC.

In its sample, this clone was seen a few times. The chain links TRBV29-1 to TRBJ2-1; 9 bases are shared with TRBD2. Germline loops: CDR1 SQVTM, CDR2 ANQGSEA. This CDR3 spans 13 amino acids. V dropped 4 bases and J dropped 14; count of bases not matched to a gene: 12. In nucleotides, the CDR3 is TGCAGCGTTGTCCCTAGCGGGATCCCCTTGGAGTTCTTC. This translates into CSVVPSGIPLEFF.

This clone was counted only a few times. The rearrangement uses TRBV29-1 and TRBJ2-1; 7 bases map to TRBD2. The V and J ends lost 4 bases and 6 bases, in that order; junction bases with no gene match: 3. The CDR3 has 12 amino acids. Per the germline V gene, CDR1 is SQVTM and CDR2 is ANQGSEA. CDR3 protein: CSVGLAFNEQFF. The CDR3 nucleotides are TGCAGCGTTGGACTAGCCTTCAATGAGCAGTTCTTC.

The chain employs TRBV28 and TRBJ1-1, with 8 bases matching TRBD1. V was pared by 4 bases and J by 11 bases, with 21 bases of the junction left unmatched. Germline V gene lookup returns CDR1 MDHEN and CDR2 SYDVKM. The CDR3 is 17 residues long. CDR3 coding DNA: TGTGCCAGCAGTTCACCCCCTACCACAGTGGGACAGGTCGTCGCTTTCTTT. Amino acids: CASSSPPTTVGQVVAFF.

This rearrangement joins TRBV4-3 to TRBJ2-3; D perhaps matches TRBD1 (5 bases). The CDR3 loop spans 15 amino acids. Germline lookup yields CDR1 LGHNA and CDR2 YSLEER. V lost 5 bases to trimming and J lost 4 bases, with 16 bases between them. The CDR3 nucleotides read TGCGCCAGCAGCGGTAACAGGTTACCTTCAGATACGCAGTATTTT. Protein sequence: CASSGNRLPSDTQYF.

In this sample, this clone turned up a few times. CDR3 nucleotides: TGTGCCAGCAGCCGAGCAAGGGACAAGGCTGAAGCTTTCTTT. It codes for CASSRARDKAEAFF. This chain joins TRBV7-9 and TRBJ1-1, with D possibly TRBD1 on 6 matching bases. V lost 5 bases and J 6 bases, leaving 16 bases between the germline ends. Germline loops: CDR1 SEHNR, CDR2 FQNEAQ (reference sequence). The CDR3 is 14 residues long.

This chain connects TRBV28 to TRBJ2-1; maybe TRBD2 (6 bases). The CDR3 runs to 12 residues. Trimming took off 5 bases at V and 7 bases at J, with 9 bases between the two ends. Germline V gives CDR1 MDHEN, CDR2 SYDVKM. Here the CDR3 reads CASSETRNEQFF. The DNA of the CDR3 is TGTGCCAGCAGTGAGACTAGGAATGAGCAGTTCTTC.

This clone appeared a few times. CDR3 amino acids: CASSLGQGLRGFF. CDR3 bases: TGTGCCAGCAGCTTAGGCCAGGGTCTAAGGGGGTTCTTC. This rearrangement joins TRBV7-9 to TRBJ2-1; D is possibly TRBD1 (5 bases). This CDR3 contains 13 residues. The germline V gene encodes CDR1 SEHNR and CDR2 FQNEAQ (reference sequence). The ends were cut back, 1 base at V and 15 bases at J, with 16 bases in the middle.

This clone has only a few counts. The chain has TRBV5-1 and TRBJ2-3, with a weak D call TRBD2 (6 bases). With 6 bases removed from V and 1 base from J, the gap between germline ends came to 12 bases. CDR3 size: 14 residues. Germline assignment: CDR1 SGHRS and CDR2 YFSETQ. This CDR3 is CASKEGTGTDTQYF. In DNA, the CDR3 is TGCGCCAGCAAGGAGGGGACCGGCACAGATACGCAGTATTTT.

This clone showed up just a few times. The rearrangement uses TRBV2 and TRBJ2-3, with unresolved D. The CDR3 is 16 residues long. From germline, CDR1 is SNHLY and CDR2 FYNNEI. V was clipped by 1 base and J by 5 bases, with 16 bases between them. The CDR3 loop is CASSEGQSPIRDTQYF. The CDR3 nucleotides are TGTGCCAGCAGTGAAGGTCAGTCCCCGATACGAGATACGCAGTATTTT.

J is TRBJ2-5 and V is TRBV2, with 11 bases aligning to TRBD1. The CDR3 is 14 residues long. Germline V lookup: CDR1 SNHLY, CDR2 FYNNEI. The V and J ends lost 8 bases and 7 bases, in that order; junction bases with no gene match: 9. DNA for the CDR3: TGTGCCAGCGCGACCGGGACAGGGGGAGGGACCCAGTACTTC. Translated, it gives CASATGTGGGTQYF.

The chain is built from TRBV14 and TRBJ2-3; D might be TRBD2 (5 bases). This CDR3 has 13 amino acids. Trimming left V 8 bases short and J 0 bases short, with 9 bases between. Germline CDR1 and CDR2: SGHDN and FVKESK. This chain's CDR3 is CASSGSSTDTQYF. The CDR3 nucleotides read TGTGCCAGCTCGGGGTCTAGCACAGATACGCAGTATTTT.

Only a few counts were recorded for this clone. The chain recombines TRBV27 with TRBJ1-5; weak D call: TRBD1 (6 bases). The V end lost 2 bases, the J end lost 0 bases, and 11 bases lay between the germline ends. Per germline, CDR1 MNHEY and CDR2 SMNVEV (reference sequence). This CDR3 comprises 16 residues. CDR3 DNA sequence: TGTGCCAGCAGTTTAGAGGGACACCGTAGCAATCAGCCCCAGCATTTT. It translates to CASSLEGHRSNQPQHF.

The chain employs TRBV5-4 and TRBJ2-2, with D possibly matching TRBD2 (5 bases). This CDR3 spans 16 amino acids. V was trimmed by 2 bases and J by 6 bases, leaving 17 bases between them. The germline V gene encodes CDR1 SGHNT and CDR2 YYREEE (reference sequence). CDR3: CASSFGVGVVAGELFF. The CDR3 region has the DNA TGTGCCAGCAGCTTCGGGGTGGGAGTAGTGGCCGGGGAGCTGTTTTTT.

This clone was counted only a few times. This sequence joins TRBV4-2 and TRBJ2-2; D ambiguous. Trimming took off 0 bases at V and 5 bases at J, with 4 bases between the two ends. The germline V gene encodes CDR1 LGHNA and CDR2 YNFKEQ. The CDR3 covers 13 residues. The CDR3 coding sequence is TGTGCCAGCAGCCAAGATGCGACCGGGGAGCTGTTTTTT. As protein: CASSQDATGELFF.

This clone was picked up a small number of times. The V and J genes are TRBV5-1 and TRBJ2-2; 14 positions match TRBD2. The CDR3 runs 18 residues. Per the germline V gene, CDR1 is SGHRS and CDR2 is YFSETQ. V lost 0 bases to trimming and J lost 7 bases; unmatched junction nucleotides: 8. CDR3 coding DNA: TGCGCCAGCAGCTTGGGAGGGACTAGCGGGAGTTCTGTCGGGGAGCTGTTTTTT. Protein sequence: CASSLGGTSGSSVGELFF. The entire variable domain, with the rest obtained from reference TRBV5-1 and TRBJ2-2, is as follows: KAGVTQTPRYLIKTRGQQVTLSCSPISGHRSVSWYQQTPGQGLQFLFEYFSETQRNKGNFPGRFSGRQFSNSRSEMNVSTLELGDSALYLCASSLGGTSGSSVGELFFGEGSRLTVL.

This clone has just a few counts. This rearrangement joins TRBV4-1 to TRBJ2-2; 8 bases are shared with TRBD2. The V gene's germline CDR1 is MGHRA and CDR2 YSYEKL. CDR3 length equals 16 residues. V was pared by 2 bases and J by 5 bases, with 7 bases of the junction left unmatched. This CDR3 reads CASSQLSGSDTGELFF. The CDR3 DNA sequence: TGCGCCAGCAGCCAATTAAGCGGGAGCGATACCGGGGAGCTGTTTTTT.

In this sample, this clone turned up a few times. The chain joins TRBV7-9 to TRBJ1-1; D remains unclear. Trimming took 5 bases from V and 7 from J, leaving 17 bases between them. The CDR3 covers 14 residues. The germline CDR1 and CDR2 sequences are SEHNR and FQNEAQ (reference sequence). DNA for the CDR3: TGTGCCAGCAGCCCAGCCACGGGGTGGAGTGAAGCTTTCTTT. Encoded protein: CASSPATGWSEAFF.

Only a few counts were recorded for this clone. CDR3 sequence (DNA): TGTGCCAGCAGCCCTGGGGGGGAGGGCCTCAATGAGCAGTTCTTC. Its protein is CASSPGGEGLNEQFF. The rearrangement links TRBV4-2 to TRBJ2-1, with 7 bases lining up with TRBD2. CDR1 is LGHNA and CDR2 is YNFKEQ in the germline V gene. V shed 4 bases, J shed 6 bases, and the junction held 9 bases outside the gene matches. CDR3 length: 15 residues.